This record looks at one T cell receptor (beta chain) sequence and its context. Antigen unknown. V shed 3 bases and J shed 5 bases, with 13 bases lying between them. The CDR3 runs to 15 residues. Germline V gene lookup returns CDR1 KGHSH and CDR2 LQKENI. The record originates from a study of OX40 agonist ivuxolimab in advanced cancers. Turning to the study itself: Patients received ivuxolimab, an intravenous treatment, every 2 weeks at 0.01 to 10 mg/kg. General observations from the study: Among the lowest peripheral clonal expansion occurred in 0.1-3.0 mg/kg partial responders. At doses 0.1 to 3.0 mg/kg, CD4+ and CD8+ clones expanded.

On cycle 4 day 1 and cycle 7 day 1, as well as at baseline, blood was sampled. Sequenced by immunoSEQ multiplex PCR; TCRdb stores in-frame clones only, minus some. The table has under 65,000 clones, approximately 89% seen once. The chain is built from TRBV18 and TRBJ1-4; D perhaps matches TRBD1 (5 bases). This sequence originates from an adult with an advanced solid tumor such as melanoma, head and neck, liver or kidney cancer. Specimen: CD4+ or CD8+ T cells sorted from blood, collected in a trial of the OX40 agonist ivuxolimab. The CDR3, as DNA: TGTGCCAGCTCACCTGACTCAGGGCTGAATGAAAAACTGTTTTTT. Its translation: CASSPDSGLNEKLFF.